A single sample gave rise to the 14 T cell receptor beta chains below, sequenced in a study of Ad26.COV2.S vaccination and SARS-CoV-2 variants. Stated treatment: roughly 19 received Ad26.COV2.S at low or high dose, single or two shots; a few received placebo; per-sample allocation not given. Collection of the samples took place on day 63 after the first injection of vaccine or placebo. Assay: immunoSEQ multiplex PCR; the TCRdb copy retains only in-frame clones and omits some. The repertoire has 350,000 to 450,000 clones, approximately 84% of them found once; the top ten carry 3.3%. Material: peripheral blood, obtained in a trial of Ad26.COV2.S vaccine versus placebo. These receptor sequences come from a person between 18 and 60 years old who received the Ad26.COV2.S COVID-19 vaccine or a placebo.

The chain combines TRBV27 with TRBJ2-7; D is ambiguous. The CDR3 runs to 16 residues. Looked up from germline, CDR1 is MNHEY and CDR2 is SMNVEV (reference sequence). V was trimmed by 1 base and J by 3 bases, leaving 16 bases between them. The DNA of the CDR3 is TGTGCCAGCAGTTTATTGGCGGCGGTAAGTAGCTACGAGCAGTACTTC. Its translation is CASSLLAAVSSYEQYF.

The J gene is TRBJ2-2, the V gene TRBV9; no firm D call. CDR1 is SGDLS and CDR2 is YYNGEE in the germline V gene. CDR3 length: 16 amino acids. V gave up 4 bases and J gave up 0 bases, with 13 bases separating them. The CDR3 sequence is CASSPQALTNTGELFF. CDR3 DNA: TGTGCCAGCAGCCCCCAGGCCCTAACGAACACCGGGGAGCTGTTTTTT.

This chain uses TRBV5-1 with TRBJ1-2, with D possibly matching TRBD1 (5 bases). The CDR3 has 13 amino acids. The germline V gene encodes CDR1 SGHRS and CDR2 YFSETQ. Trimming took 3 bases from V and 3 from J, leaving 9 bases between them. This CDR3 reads CASSYEGDYGYTF. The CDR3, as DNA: TGCGCCAGCAGCTATGAAGGGGACTATGGCTACACCTTC.

The DNA for the CDR3 is TGTGCCAGCAGCCAAGAGGGCCTCTCCTACGAGCAGTACTTC. Translated, it gives CASSQEGLSYEQYF. The chain carries TRBV14 and TRBJ2-7; D unclear. Germline-derived CDR1 and CDR2 are SGHDN and FVKESK. The V end was cut by 0 bases, the J end by 0 bases, with 6 bases between. The CDR3 has 14 amino acids.

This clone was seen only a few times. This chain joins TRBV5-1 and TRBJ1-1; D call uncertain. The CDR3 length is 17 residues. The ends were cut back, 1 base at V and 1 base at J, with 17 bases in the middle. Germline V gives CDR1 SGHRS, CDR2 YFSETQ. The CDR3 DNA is TGCGCCAGCAGCTTGTCTTCCTCGGTGCGGCGGAACACTGAAGCTTTCTTT. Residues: CASSLSSSVRRNTEAFF.

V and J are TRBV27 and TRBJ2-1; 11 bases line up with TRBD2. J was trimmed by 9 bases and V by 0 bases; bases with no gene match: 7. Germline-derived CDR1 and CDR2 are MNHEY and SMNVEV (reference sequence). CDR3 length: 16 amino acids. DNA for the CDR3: TGTGCCAGCAGTTTATCCGTAGCGGGAGGGCGGCGTGAGCAGTTCTTC. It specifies CASSLSVAGGRREQFF.

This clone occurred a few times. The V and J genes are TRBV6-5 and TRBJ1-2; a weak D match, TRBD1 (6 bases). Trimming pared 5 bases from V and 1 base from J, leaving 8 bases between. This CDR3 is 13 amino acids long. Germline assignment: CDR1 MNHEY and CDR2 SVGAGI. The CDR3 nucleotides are TGTGCCAGCAGTCTCAGGGGTAACTATGGCTACACCTTC. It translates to CASSLRGNYGYTF.

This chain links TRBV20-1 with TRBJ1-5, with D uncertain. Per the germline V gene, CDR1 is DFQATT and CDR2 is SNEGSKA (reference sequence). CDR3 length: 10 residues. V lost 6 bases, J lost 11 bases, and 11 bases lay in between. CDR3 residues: CSAGHTSQHF. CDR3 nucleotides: TGCAGTGCCGGGCACACCTCCCAGCATTTT.

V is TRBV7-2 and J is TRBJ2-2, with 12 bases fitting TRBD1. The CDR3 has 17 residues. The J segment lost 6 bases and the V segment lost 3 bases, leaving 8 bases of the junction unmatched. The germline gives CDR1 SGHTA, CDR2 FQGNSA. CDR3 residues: CASSFLGQGAPSGELFF. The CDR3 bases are TGTGCCAGCAGCTTTTTGGGACAGGGGGCCCCTTCCGGGGAGCTGTTTTTT.

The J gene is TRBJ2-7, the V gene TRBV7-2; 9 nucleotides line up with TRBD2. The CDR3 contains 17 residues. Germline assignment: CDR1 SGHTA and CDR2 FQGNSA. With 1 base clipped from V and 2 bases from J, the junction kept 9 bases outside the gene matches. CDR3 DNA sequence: TGTGCCAGCAGCTTAGAGTCAGCTAGCGGGGTTCCCTACGAGCAGTACTTC. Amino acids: CASSLESASGVPYEQYF. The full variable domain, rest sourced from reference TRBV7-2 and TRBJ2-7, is GAGVSQSPSNKVTEKGKDVELRCDPISGHTALYWYRQSLGQGLEFLIYFQGNSAPDKSGLPSDRFSAERTGGSVSTLTIQRTQQEDSAVYLCASSLESASGVPYEQYFGPGTRLTVT.

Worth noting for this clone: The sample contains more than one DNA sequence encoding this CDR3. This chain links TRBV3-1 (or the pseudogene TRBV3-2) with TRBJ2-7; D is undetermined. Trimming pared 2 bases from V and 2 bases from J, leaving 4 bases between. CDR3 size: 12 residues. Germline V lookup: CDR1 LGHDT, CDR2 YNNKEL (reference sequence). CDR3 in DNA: TGTGCCAGCAGCCAAAGGCCCTACGAGCAGTACTTC. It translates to CASSQRPYEQYF.

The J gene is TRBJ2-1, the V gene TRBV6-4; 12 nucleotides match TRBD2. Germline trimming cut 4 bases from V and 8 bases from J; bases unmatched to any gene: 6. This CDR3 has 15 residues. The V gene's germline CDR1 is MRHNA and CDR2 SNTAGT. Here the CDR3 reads CASSVLAGGRDEQFF. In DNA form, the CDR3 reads TGTGCCAGCAGTGTTCTAGCGGGGGGGCGAGATGAGCAGTTCTTC.

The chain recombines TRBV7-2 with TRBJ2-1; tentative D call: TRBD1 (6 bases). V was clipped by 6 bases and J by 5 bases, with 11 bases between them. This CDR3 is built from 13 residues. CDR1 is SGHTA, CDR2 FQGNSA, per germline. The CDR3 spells CASSLQGHNEQFF. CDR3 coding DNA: TGTGCCAGCAGTCTACAGGGCCACAATGAGCAGTTCTTC.

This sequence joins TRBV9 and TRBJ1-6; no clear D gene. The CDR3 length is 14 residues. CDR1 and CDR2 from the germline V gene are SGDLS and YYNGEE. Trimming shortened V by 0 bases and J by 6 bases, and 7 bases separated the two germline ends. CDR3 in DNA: TGTGCCAGCAGCGTAGCTACCCTTAATTCACCCCTCCACTTT. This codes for CASSVATLNSPLHF.